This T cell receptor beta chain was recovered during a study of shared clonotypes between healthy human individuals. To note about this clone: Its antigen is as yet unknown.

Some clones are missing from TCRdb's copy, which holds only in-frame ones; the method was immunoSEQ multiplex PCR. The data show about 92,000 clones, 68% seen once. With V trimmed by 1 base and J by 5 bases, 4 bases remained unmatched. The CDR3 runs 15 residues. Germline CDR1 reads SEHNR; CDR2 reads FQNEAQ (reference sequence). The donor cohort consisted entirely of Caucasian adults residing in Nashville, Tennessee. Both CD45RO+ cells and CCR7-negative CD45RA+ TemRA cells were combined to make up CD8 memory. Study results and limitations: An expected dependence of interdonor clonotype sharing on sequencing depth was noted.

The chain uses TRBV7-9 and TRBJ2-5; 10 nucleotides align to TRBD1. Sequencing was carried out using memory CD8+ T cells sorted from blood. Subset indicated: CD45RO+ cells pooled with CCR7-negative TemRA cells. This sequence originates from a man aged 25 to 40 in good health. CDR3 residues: CASSLGQGAQETQYF. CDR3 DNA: TGTGCCAGCAGCTTAGGACAGGGGGCACAGGAGACCCAGTACTTC.